The clone carrying this T cell receptor beta chain was recorded a few times. CDR3 length: 14 amino acids. V was pared by 5 bases and J by 6 bases, with 9 bases of the junction left unmatched. Per the germline V gene, CDR1 is MNHNS and CDR2 is SASEGT. These data come from a study of identical twins. TCRdb re-called the 5' RACE reads through MiXCR, storing one row per CDR3 protein. The sample shows over 600,000 distinct CDR3 sequences, around 21% of them seen only once. The same sample was also used in a study of T cells expressing NK-cell markers. That source notes: From sorted CD3+CD56+NKG2C+, CD3+CD56+NKG2C- and CD3+CD56-NKG2C+ T cells came the TCR beta repertoires.

Sequencing was carried out using PBMCs. The chain combines TRBV6-1 with TRBJ2-7; 8 bases map to TRBD2. The source is a woman between 18 and 29 years old in good health. The CDR3 region is CASSPSGSGGEQYF. The DNA of the CDR3 is TGTGCCAGCAGTCCGAGCGGGAGCGGTGGCGAGCAGTACTTC.